Below, 3 T cell receptor beta chains from the same sample are listed, as sequenced in a study of beta chain features in type 1 diabetes. Investigators reverse transcribed all isolated RNA, so they sequenced expressed TCRB transcripts. The protocol was immunoSEQ multiplex PCR, while the TCRdb copy is restricted to in-frame clones and leaves out a portion. The sample gives more than 350,000 clones, over 9.5% of which show up once; approximately 0.05% is in the top ten. Source material: naive CD4+ T cells from blood. All receptors derive from a woman aged 18 to 35 in good health.

A few counts support this clone. CDR3 sequence reads: CSVRTGDTYEQYV. CDR3 coding DNA: TGCAGCGTCCGGACAGGGGACACCTACGAGCAGTACGTC. The rearrangement uses TRBV29-1 and TRBJ2-7; TRBD1 agrees at 9 bases. The CDR3 totals 13 residues. In germline, CDR1 is SQVTM, CDR2 ANQGSEA. J was trimmed by 2 bases and V by 6 bases; bases with no gene match: 5.

A few counts support this clone. The V call is TRBV7-2, the J call TRBJ2-7; TRBD2 agrees at 14 bases. The CDR3 length is 19 residues. The J segment lost 4 bases and the V segment lost 2 bases, leaving 13 bases of the junction unmatched. In germline, CDR1 is SGHTA, CDR2 FQGNSA. The CDR3 coding sequence is TGTGCCAGCAGCTTACGAATCGGGACTAGCGGGAGCGGTGGATACGAGCAGTACTTC. Translation: CASSLRIGTSGSGGYEQYF.

The rearrangement joins TRBV25-1 to TRBJ2-1; D gene uncertain. Trimming took 4 bases from V and 2 from J, leaving 9 bases between them. Looked up from germline, CDR1 is MGHDK and CDR2 is SYGVNS. The CDR3 runs to 14 residues. The DNA of the CDR3 is TGTGCCAGCAGTGCTGGGATCCCCTACAATGAGCAGTTCTTC. It yields the protein CASSAGIPYNEQFF.